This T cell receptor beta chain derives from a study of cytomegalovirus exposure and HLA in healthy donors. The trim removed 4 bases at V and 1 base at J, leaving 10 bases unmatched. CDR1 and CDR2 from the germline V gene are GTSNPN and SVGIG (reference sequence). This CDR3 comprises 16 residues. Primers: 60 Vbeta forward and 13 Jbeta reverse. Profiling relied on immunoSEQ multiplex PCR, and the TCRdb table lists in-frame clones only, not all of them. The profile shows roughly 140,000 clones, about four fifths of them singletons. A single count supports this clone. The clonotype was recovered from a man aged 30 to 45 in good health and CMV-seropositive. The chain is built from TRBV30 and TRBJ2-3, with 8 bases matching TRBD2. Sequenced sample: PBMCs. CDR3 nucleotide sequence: TGTGCCTGGACCTCCGGCAGCGGGGGACGCACAGATACGCAGTATTTT. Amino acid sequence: CAWTSGSGGRTDTQYF.